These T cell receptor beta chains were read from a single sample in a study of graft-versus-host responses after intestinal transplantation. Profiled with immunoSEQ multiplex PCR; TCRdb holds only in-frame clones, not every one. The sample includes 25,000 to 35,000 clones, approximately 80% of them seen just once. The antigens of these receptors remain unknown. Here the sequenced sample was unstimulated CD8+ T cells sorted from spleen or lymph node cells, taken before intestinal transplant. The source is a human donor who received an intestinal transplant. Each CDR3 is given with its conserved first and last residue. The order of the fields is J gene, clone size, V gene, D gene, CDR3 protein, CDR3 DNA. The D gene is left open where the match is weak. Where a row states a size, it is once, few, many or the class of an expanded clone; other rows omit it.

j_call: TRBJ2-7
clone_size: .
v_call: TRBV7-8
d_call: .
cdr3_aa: CASSSAYEQYF
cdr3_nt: TGTGCCAGCAGCTCGGCCTACGAGCAGTACTTC

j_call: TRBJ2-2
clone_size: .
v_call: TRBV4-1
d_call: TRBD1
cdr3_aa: CASSQDPEGASQAGELFF
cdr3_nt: TGCGCCAGCAGCCAAGATCCCGAGGGGGCTAGCCAGGCCGGGGAGCTGTTTTTT

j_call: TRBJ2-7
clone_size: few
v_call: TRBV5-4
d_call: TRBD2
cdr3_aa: CASRAGAYEQYF
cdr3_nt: TGTGCCAGCAGAGCGGGAGCCTACGAGCAGTACTTC

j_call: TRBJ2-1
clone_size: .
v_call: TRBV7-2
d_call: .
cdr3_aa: CASSGNEQFF
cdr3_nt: TGTGCCAGCTCCGGCAATGAGCAGTTCTTC

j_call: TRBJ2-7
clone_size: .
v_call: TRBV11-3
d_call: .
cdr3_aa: CASSPRDGRGEQYF
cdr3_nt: TGTGCCAGCAGCCCCAGGGACGGAAGGGGGGAGCAGTACTTC

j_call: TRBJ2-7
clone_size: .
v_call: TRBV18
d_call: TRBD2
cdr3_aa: CASSPPGTSGYEQYF
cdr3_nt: TGTGCCAGCTCACCACCCGGGACTAGCGGCTACGAGCAGTACTTC

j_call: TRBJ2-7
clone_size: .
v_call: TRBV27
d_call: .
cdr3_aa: CASARGGTYEQYF
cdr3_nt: TGTGCCAGCGCTCGAGGGGGTACCTACGAGCAGTACTTC

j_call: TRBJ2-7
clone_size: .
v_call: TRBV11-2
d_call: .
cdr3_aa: CASSFTGTLSSYEQYF
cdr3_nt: TGTGCCAGCAGCTTCACCGGGACTCTGAGCTCCTACGAGCAGTACTTC

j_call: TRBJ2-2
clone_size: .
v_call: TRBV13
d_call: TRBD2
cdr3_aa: CASSWGLAGPTGELFF
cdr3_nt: TGTGCCAGCAGCTGGGGACTAGCGGGGCCCACCGGGGAGCTGTTTTTT

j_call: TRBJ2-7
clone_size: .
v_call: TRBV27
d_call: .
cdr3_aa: CASSLNREQGYEQYF
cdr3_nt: TGTGCCAGCAGTTTGAACAGGGAGCAGGGCTACGAGCAGTACTTC

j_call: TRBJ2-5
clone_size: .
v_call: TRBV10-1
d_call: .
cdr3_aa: CASSERPLKGEETQYF
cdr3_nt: TGCGCCAGCAGTGAGCGGCCTCTAAAGGGAGAAGAGACCCAGTACTTC

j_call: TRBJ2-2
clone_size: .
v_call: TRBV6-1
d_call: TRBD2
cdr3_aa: CASSGGVGTGELFF
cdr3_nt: TGTGCCAGCAGCGGGGGGGTGGGCACCGGGGAGCTGTTTTTT

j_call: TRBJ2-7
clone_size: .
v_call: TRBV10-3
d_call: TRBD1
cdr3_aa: CASQGGQGYEQYF
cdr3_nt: TGTGCCTCACAAGGGGGACAGGGATACGAGCAGTACTTC

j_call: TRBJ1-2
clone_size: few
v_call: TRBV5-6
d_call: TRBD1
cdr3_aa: CASSPGQGGYTF
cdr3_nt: TGTGCCAGCAGCCCGGGACAGGGTGGCTACACCTTC

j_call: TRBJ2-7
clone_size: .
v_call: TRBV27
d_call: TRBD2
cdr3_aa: CASQLAGSYEQYF
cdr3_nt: TGTGCCAGCCAACTAGCGGGAAGCTACGAGCAGTACTTC